This record concerns one T cell receptor (beta chain) sequence. This sample was included in a study of blood T cell repertoires in COVID-19. Study summary: Samples representing acute and convalescent COVID-19 were sourced from the United States, Italy and Spain.

Unmatched junction bases numbered 8, after V lost 7 bases and J lost 4 bases. CDR3 length equals 15 residues. Per germline, CDR1 LNHDA and CDR2 SQIVND (reference sequence). Seattle's enrolled individuals joined amid active infection and were then monitored longitudinally. Original handling: How many nucleated cells were present was estimated from reference gene primer amplification. Some clones are missing from TCRdb's copy, which holds only in-frame ones; the method was immunoSEQ multiplex PCR. The D gene and trimming were derived from the DNA, and the V and J assignments and clone size from that table. This sample has about 130,000 clones, with about 74% found just once.

Input material: peripheral blood. The chain is built from TRBV19 and TRBJ2-3; 10 positions agree with TRBD1. This TCR came from a man at least 80 years old with COVID-19, enrolled during active disease. CDR3 sequence reads: CASTRRTGGADTQYF. For the CDR3, the DNA is TGTGCCAGTACCCGTAGGACAGGGGGTGCAGATACGCAGTATTTT. Full variable domain (outside the CDR3, taken from reference TRBV19 and TRBJ2-3): DGGITQSPKYLFRKEGQNVTLSCEQNLNHDAMYWYRQDPGQGLRLIYYSQIVNDFQKGDIAEGYSVSREKKESFPLTVTSAQKNPTAFYLCASTRRTGGADTQYFGPGTRLTVL.